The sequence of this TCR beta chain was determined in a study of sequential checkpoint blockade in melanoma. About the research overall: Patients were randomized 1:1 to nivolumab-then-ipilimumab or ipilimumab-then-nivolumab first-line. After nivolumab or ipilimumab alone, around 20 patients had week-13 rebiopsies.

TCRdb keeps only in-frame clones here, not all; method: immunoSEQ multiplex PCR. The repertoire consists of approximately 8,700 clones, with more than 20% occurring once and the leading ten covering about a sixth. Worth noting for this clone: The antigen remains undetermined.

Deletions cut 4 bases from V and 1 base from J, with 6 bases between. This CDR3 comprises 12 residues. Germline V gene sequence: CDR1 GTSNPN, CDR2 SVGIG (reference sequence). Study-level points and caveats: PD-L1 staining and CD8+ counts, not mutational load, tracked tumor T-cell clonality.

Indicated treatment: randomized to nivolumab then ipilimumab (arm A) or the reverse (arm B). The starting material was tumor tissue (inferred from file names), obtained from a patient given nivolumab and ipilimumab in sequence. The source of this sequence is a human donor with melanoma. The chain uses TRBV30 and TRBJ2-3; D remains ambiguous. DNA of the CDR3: TGTGCCTGGACTATGGGCACAGATACGCAGTATTTT. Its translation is CAWTMGTDTQYF.